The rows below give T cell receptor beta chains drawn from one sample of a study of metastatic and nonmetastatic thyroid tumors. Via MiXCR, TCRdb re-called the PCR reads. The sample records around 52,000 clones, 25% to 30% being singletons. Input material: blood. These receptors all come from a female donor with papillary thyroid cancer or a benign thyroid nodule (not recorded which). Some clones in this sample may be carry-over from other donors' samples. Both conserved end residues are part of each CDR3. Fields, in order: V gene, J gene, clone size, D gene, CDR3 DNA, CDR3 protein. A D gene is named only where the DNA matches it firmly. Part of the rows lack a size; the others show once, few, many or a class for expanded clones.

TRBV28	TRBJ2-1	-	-	TGTGCCAGCAGTTTAGCAGGGGCGGGAGATCCTAATGGAGTATACAATGAGCAGTTCTTC	CASSLAGAGDPNGVYNEQFF
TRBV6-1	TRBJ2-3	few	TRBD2	TGTGCCAGCAGCCTAACGGCGGGAGTGTGGGATACGCAGTATTTT	CASSLTAGVWDTQYF
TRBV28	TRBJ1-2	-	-	TGTGCCAGCAGTCGACATAACTATGGCTACACCTTC	CASSRHNYGYTF
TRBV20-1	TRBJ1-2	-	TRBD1	TGCAGTGCTAGGGACAGGGCCAGCTACACCTTC	CSARDRASYTF
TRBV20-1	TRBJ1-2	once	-	TGCAGTGCCACCGGGTCCTCTAACTATGGCTACACCTTC	CSATGSSNYGYTF
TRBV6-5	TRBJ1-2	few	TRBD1	TGTGCCAGCAGTTACTCGACAGGGTTGAACTATGGCTACACCTTC	CASSYSTGLNYGYTF
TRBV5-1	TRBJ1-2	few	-	TGCGCCAGCAGCTTGGGCGGGGAGGGCGATGGCTACACCTTC	CASSLGGEGDGYTF
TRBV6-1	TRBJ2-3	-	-	TGTGCCAGCAACGGGACTGACACAGATACGCAGTATTTT	CASNGTDTDTQYF
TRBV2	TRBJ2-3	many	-	TGTGCCAGCAGTGAGTGGCGAACCACAGATACGCAGTATTTT	CASSEWRTTDTQYF
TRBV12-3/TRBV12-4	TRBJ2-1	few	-	TGTGCCAGCAGTTTGGGGGACGGGGCGTGGAATGAGCAGTTCTTC	CASSLGDGAWNEQFF
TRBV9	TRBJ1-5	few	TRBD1	TGTGCCAGCAGCGTCGGACAGGGGAATCAGCCCCAGCATTTT	CASSVGQGNQPQHF
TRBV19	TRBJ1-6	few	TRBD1	TGTGCCAGTAGAGACAGGGATAATTCACCCCTCCACTTT	CASRDRDNSPLHF
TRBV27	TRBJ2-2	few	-	TGTGCCAGCAGTTTAATGGGGAACACCGGGGAGCTGTTTTTT	CASSLMGNTGELFF
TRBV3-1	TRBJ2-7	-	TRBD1	TGTGCCAGCAGCAGACAGGGCCCCTCCTACGAGCAGTACTTC	CASSRQGPSYEQYF
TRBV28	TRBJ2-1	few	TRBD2	TGTGCCAGCACTACTAGCGGGGGGGCAAATGAGCAGTTCTTC	CASTTSGGANEQFF
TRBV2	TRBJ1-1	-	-	TGTGCCAGCAGTCCCGATCCTACGAACACTGAAGCTTTCTTT	CASSPDPTNTEAFF
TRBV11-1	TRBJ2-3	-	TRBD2	TGTGCCAGCAGTTACTCGCGTCTAGCGGGGGATGATACGCAGTATTTT	CASSYSRLAGDDTQYF
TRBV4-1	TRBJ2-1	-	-	TGCGCCAGCAGCCAAATAGACATTTTGTCCTACAATGAGCAGTTCTTC	CASSQIDILSYNEQFF
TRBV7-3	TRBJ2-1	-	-	TGTGCCAGCAGCTTAAGGTATGGCGGTTCACACAATGAGCAGTTCTTC	CASSLRYGGSHNEQFF
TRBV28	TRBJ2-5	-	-	TGTGCCAGCAGTATACCGGCCGGGGAGACCCAGTACTTC	CASSIPAGETQYF
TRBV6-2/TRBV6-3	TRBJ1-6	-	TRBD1	TGTGCCAGCACAAAACCGACAGGGGCTAATTCACCCCTCCACTTT	CASTKPTGANSPLHF
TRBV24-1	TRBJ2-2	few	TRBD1	TGTGCCACCAGTGTGGGACAGGACACCGGGGAGCTGTTTTTT	CATSVGQDTGELFF
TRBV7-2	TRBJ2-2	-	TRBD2	TGTGCCAGCAGCTTAGCGGGACTAGCGGGGGTGAACACCGGGGAGCTGTTTTTT	CASSLAGLAGVNTGELFF
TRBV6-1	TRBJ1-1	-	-	TGTGCCAGCAAAAGGGAGACTGAAGCTTTCTTT	CASKRETEAFF
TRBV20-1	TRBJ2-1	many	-	TGCAGTGCTAGACCGGGATCCAATGAGCAGTTCTTC	CSARPGSNEQFF
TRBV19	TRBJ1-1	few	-	TGTGCCAGTAGTTTACAGAAGAGGAACACTGAAGCTTTCTTT	CASSLQKRNTEAFF
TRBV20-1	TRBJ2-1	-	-	TGCAGTGCTTCCCCGGAAAAGCAGTTCTTC	CSASPEKQFF
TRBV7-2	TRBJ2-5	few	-	TGTGCCAGCAGCGCCACGCTCGGACGGGTGAGGGTAGAGACCCAGTACTTC	CASSATLGRVRVETQYF
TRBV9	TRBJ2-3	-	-	TGTGCCAGCAGCGTTACTAGTTCAGATACGCAGTATTTT	CASSVTSSDTQYF
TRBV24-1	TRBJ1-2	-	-	TGTGCCACCAGTCCCAGGGCTTTCCGCTATGGCTACACCTTC	CATSPRAFRYGYTF
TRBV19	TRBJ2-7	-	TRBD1	TGTGCCAGTAGTGACAGGGGAACAAACGAGCAGTACTTC	CASSDRGTNEQYF
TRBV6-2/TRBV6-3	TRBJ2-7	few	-	TGTGCCAGCAGTTACTCGTCGGGGTACTTAGACTACGAGCAGTACTTC	CASSYSSGYLDYEQYF